This entry lists 5 T cell receptor beta chains sequenced from one sample in a study of vaccination and CD4 T cells after COVID-19. An Oncomine TCR Beta short-read assay was used to sequence the DNA from cultured CD4+ T cells. TCRdb re-called the PCR reads through MiXCR, storing one row per CDR3 protein. The data show fewer than 6,500 distinct CDR3 sequences, roughly 18% seen once. The antigens these receptors bind are not known. Noted treatment: approximately 9-day PBMC culture with coronavirus spike peptide pools or control peptides (ViraFEST assay). Sequenced: CD4+ T cells from blood, cultured in vitro. The origin of the receptors is a human donor who had recovered from COVID-19.

The J gene is TRBJ1-6, the V gene TRBV30; 8 bases are a match to TRBD1. The CDR3 has 13 amino acids. With 7 bases clipped from V and 4 bases from J, the junction kept 3 bases outside the gene matches. The V gene's germline CDR1 is GTSNPN and CDR2 SVGIG (reference sequence). CDR3 bases: TGTGCCTCTCGGACAGGGTATAATTCACCCCTCCACTTT. This translates into CASRTGYNSPLHF. The complete variable domain, with remaining parts taken from reference TRBV30 and TRBJ1-6, reads SQTIHQWPATLVQPVGSPLSLECTVEGTSNPNLYWYRQAAGRGLQLLFYSVGIGQISSEVPQNLSASRPQDRQFILSSKKLLLSDSGFYLCASRTGYNSPLHFGNGTRLTVT.

By share of the sample, this clonotype is medium-sized. This chain links TRBV6-4 with TRBJ2-3, with D unclear. The CDR3 runs to 14 residues. V lost 7 bases and J lost 4, with 15 bases in between. The germline V gene encodes CDR1 MRHNA and CDR2 SNTAGT. In DNA form, the CDR3 reads TGTGCCAGCACCCCGGACGACGCCTCAGATACGCAGTATTTT. This sequence encodes CASTPDDASDTQYF.

On this clonotype: The junction and the germline gene differ at one end; a read error may be behind it. This chain connects TRBV14 to TRBJ1-1; a weak D match, TRBD1 (5 bases). CDR3 length: 15 residues. CDR1 SGHDN and CDR2 FVKESK come from the germline V gene. CDR3 DNA: TGTGCCAGCAGCGGCCGCCGGGACTTGAACTCTGAAGCTTTCTTT. The encoded protein is CASSGRRDLNSEAFF.

The rearrangement uses TRBV12-3 or TRBV12-4 and TRBJ1-2; no clear D. This CDR3 is built from 14 residues. Trimming shortened V by 0 bases and J by 2 bases, and 7 bases separated the two germline ends. CDR3 region: CASSLAGTNYGYTF. The CDR3 nucleotides are TGTGCCAGCAGTTTAGCCGGAACCAACTATGGCTACACCTTC.

In this sample, this clonotype turned up a few times. This rearrangement joins TRBV7-9 to TRBJ1-2; the D gene is possibly TRBD1 (6 bases). V lost 8 bases, J lost 4 bases, and 11 bases lay in between. The CDR3 covers 12 residues. Germline lookup yields CDR1 SEHNR and CDR2 FQNEAQ (reference sequence). CDR3 region: CASPGDGYGYTF. The CDR3 DNA is TGTGCCAGCCCAGGGGACGGCTATGGCTACACCTTC.